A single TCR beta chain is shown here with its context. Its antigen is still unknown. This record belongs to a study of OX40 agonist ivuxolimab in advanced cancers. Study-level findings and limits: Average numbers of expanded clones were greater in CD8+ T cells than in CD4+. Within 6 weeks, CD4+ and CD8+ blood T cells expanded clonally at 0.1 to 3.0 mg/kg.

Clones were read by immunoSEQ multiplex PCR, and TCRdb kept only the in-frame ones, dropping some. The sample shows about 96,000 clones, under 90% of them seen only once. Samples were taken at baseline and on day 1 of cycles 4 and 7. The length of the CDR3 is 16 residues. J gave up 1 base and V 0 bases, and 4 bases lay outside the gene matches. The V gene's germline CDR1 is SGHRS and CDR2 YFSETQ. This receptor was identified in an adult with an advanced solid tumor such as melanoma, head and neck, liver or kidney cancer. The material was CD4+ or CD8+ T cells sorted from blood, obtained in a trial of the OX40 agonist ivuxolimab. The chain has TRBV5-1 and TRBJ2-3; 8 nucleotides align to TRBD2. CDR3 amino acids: CASSLVAGGGTDTQYF. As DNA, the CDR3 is TGCGCCAGCAGCTTGGTGGCGGGGGGCGGCACAGATACGCAGTATTTT.